This T cell receptor beta chain was sequenced for a study of blood T cells in healthy people across ages. Overall study context: Using template switching, researchers captured about one barcoded beta molecule for each two T cells. General study findings and limits: Without sorted subsets, naive and antigen-experienced compartments could not be conclusively compared.

Worth noting for this clonotype: Its antigen is currently unknown.

V was pared by 1 base and J by 3 bases, with 13 bases between. The CDR3 is made up of 15 amino acids. Germline lookup yields CDR1 MNHNS and CDR2 SASEGT. A sample-barcoded 5' primer and a J-beta primer mix were used in a second PCR of about 6 to 11 cycles. Via MiXCR, TCRdb re-called the 5' RACE reads, giving one row per CDR3 protein. The sample lists 780,000 or so distinct CDR3 sequences; more than 55% were seen once. Sequencing used blood. The chain links TRBV6-1 to TRBJ2-7; D is perhaps TRBD1 (6 bases). This receptor was obtained from a man aged 40-50 years in good health. CDR3: CASSEGGRGYYEQYF. CDR3 in DNA: TGTGCCAGCAGTGAAGGCGGCAGGGGTTACTACGAGCAGTACTTC.